The source of this T cell receptor (beta chain) is a study of patients and donors after allogeneic stem cell transplantation. This clonotype has just a few counts. One entry per CDR3 protein results from TCRdb running MiXCR on the RT-PCR reads. The sample lists some 880,000 distinct CDR3 sequences; roughly 18% were seen once. CDR3 length: 13 amino acids. V gave up 3 bases and J gave up 5 bases, with 9 bases separating them. Germline lookup yields CDR1 KGHDR and CDR2 SFDVKD. This clonotype was obtained from a human donor who was either an allogeneic HSCT recipient or a stem cell or donor lymphocyte infusion donor (not recorded which). It is not recorded whose cells these are; they may come from a transplant donor. Sequencing input: blood, either unsorted or a sorted T cell fraction (not recorded which). J is TRBJ1-1 and V is TRBV24-1; D is possibly TRBD1 (6 bases). The CDR3 sequence: CATSDTGNTEAFF. The CDR3 DNA reads as TGTGCCACCAGTGATACAGGGAATACTGAAGCTTTCTTT.